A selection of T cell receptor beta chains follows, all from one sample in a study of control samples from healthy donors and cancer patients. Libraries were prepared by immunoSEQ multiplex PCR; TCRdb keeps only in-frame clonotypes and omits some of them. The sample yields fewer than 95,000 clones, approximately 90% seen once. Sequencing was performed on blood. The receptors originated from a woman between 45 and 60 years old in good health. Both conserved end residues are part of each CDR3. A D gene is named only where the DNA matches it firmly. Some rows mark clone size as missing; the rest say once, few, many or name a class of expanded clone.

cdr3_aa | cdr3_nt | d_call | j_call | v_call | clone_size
CASSLGLATTYEQYF | TGTGCCAGCAGCTTAGGTCTAGCGACTACCTACGAGCAGTACTTC | . | TRBJ2-7 | TRBV7-2 | .
CASSPVPGQGLGYGYTF | TGTGCCAGCAGTCCGGTCCCGGGACAGGGATTGGGCTATGGCTACACCTTC | TRBD1 | TRBJ1-2 | TRBV6-2/TRBV6-3 | once
CASSITAVAEKLFF | TGTGCCAGCAGCATAACAGCGGTCGCTGAAAAACTGTTTTTT | . | TRBJ1-4 | TRBV11-3 | .
CASRPGEGEKLFF | TGTGCCTCCCGGCCCGGGGAAGGTGAAAAACTGTTTTTT | . | TRBJ1-4 | TRBV10-3 | .
CASRFQRQGIREKLFF | TGTGCCAGCAGATTCCAAAGACAGGGTATTCGTGAAAAACTGTTTTTT | TRBD1 | TRBJ1-4 | TRBV28 | .
CASSPRPKPETQYF | TGTGCCAGCAGCCCCAGACCGAAACCGGAGACCCAGTACTTC | . | TRBJ2-5 | TRBV9 | once
CAISASSQGSEAFF | TGTGCCATCAGTGCGTCGTCACAAGGTAGTGAAGCTTTCTTT | . | TRBJ1-1 | TRBV10-3 | .
CASNPSVLLGYGYTF | TGTGCCAGTAACCCCTCGGTCCTCCTTGGCTATGGCTACACCTTC | . | TRBJ1-2 | TRBV19 | once
CASSFPDRAGYGYTF | TGTGCCAGCAGCTTCCCGGACAGGGCGGGCTATGGCTACACCTTC | TRBD1 | TRBJ1-2 | TRBV5-4 | .
CASRVDRASYEQYF | TGTGCCAGCAGGGTTGACAGGGCCTCATACGAGCAGTACTTC | TRBD1 | TRBJ2-7 | TRBV2 | .
CASTGTSGSVDEQYF | TGTGCCAGCACCGGGACTAGCGGGAGTGTAGACGAGCAGTACTTC | TRBD2 | TRBJ2-7 | TRBV2 | .
CASSIGRVQPQHF | TGTGCCAGTAGTATAGGGCGGGTTCAGCCCCAGCATTTT | . | TRBJ1-5 | TRBV19 | .
CASSDGTSGTYEQYF | TGTGCCAGCAGCGATGGGACTAGCGGGACTTACGAGCAGTACTTC | TRBD2 | TRBJ2-7 | TRBV9 | .
CASSLMGGGATDTQYF | TGTGCCAGCAGCTTAATGGGCGGGGGGGCCACAGATACGCAGTATTTT | TRBD2 | TRBJ2-3 | TRBV7-3 | .
CASSPTSGGFSEQFF | TGTGCCAGCAGCCCGACTAGCGGGGGGTTTAGTGAGCAGTTCTTC | TRBD2 | TRBJ2-1 | TRBV7-9 | .
CSAWTGLTDTQYF | TGCAGCGCCTGGACAGGGTTAACAGATACGCAGTATTTT | TRBD1 | TRBJ2-3 | TRBV29-1 | .
CASSEALQRMNTEAFF | TGTGCCAGCAGTGAAGCGCTCCAGCGGATGAACACTGAAGCTTTCTTT | . | TRBJ1-1 | TRBV2 | .
CASSWTGSSADTQYF | TGTGCCAGTAGTTGGACAGGGTCGTCGGCAGATACGCAGTATTTT | TRBD1 | TRBJ2-3 | TRBV19 | .
CASSVGGPTSEQYF | TGTGCCAGCAGCGTAGGGGGGCCCACCAGCGAGCAGTACTTC | . | TRBJ2-7 | TRBV9 | .
CASSQEAETQYF | TGCGCCAGCAGTCAAGAGGCTGAGACCCAGTACTTC | . | TRBJ2-5 | TRBV5-1 | once
CASSFSSPLLGTF | TGTGCCAGCAGTTTTTCCAGTCCCCTACTTGGGACCTTC | . | TRBJ1-2 | TRBV12-3/TRBV12-4 | .
CASSPDRAYEQYF | TGTGCCAGCTCACCGGACAGGGCCTACGAGCAGTACTTC | TRBD1 | TRBJ2-7 | TRBV18 | .
CASSDLTEQHF | TGTGCCAGCAGTGATTTGACAGAACAGCATTTT | . | TRBJ1-5 | TRBV2 | .
CASSPGGGGTDTQYF | TGTGCCAGCAGCCCGGGGGGGGGAGGCACAGATACGCAGTATTTT | TRBD2 | TRBJ2-3 | TRBV5-4 | .
CASSSGGVLLRTNEKLFF | TGTGCCAGCAGTTCGGGGGGCGTGCTACTGAGAACTAATGAAAAACTGTTTTTT | . | TRBJ1-4 | TRBV6-2/TRBV6-3 | .
CASSSATKSPGGYTF | TGTGCCAGCTCCTCTGCCACGAAGTCCCCGGGCGGCTACACCTTC | . | TRBJ1-2 | TRBV6-5 | once
CASSSPGRAYYEQYF | TGTGCCAGCAGTTCCCCAGGGCGGGCCTACTACGAGCAGTACTTC | . | TRBJ2-7 | TRBV6-5 | .
CASMLRGPSEQYF | TGTGCCAGCATGTTAAGGGGGCCCAGCGAGCAGTACTTC | TRBD1 | TRBJ2-7 | TRBV12-3/TRBV12-4 | .
CASSLFQGHATEAFF | TGCGCCAGCAGCTTGTTCCAGGGCCACGCCACTGAAGCTTTCTTT | . | TRBJ1-1 | TRBV5-1 | .
CATSREEGDGYTF | TGTGCCACCAGCAGAGAGGAGGGTGATGGCTACACCTTC | . | TRBJ1-2 | TRBV15 | .
CASSPAPGTEDEQYF | TGTGCCAGCAGCCCCGCCCCCGGGACAGAGGACGAGCAGTACTTC | TRBD1 | TRBJ2-7 | TRBV7-3 | .
CASSSYRDYSYEQYF | TGTGCCAGCAGCTCCTATCGGGACTACTCCTACGAGCAGTACTTC | TRBD2 | TRBJ2-7 | TRBV13 | .
CATSRGASRLGETQYF | TGTGCCACCAGCAGAGGGGCCTCCAGGCTAGGGGAGACCCAGTACTTC | . | TRBJ2-5 | TRBV15 | .
CASSIWTSGTVEAFF | TGTGCCAGTAGTATTTGGACCTCCGGGACAGTCGAAGCTTTCTTT | TRBD1 | TRBJ1-1 | TRBV19 | .
CASSFTGGVGYTF | TGTGCCAGCAGTTTCACAGGGGGCGTTGGCTACACCTTC | TRBD1 | TRBJ1-2 | TRBV28 | .
CASSSLDRGWGEAFF | TGTGCCAGCAGTTCCCTCGACAGGGGATGGGGTGAAGCTTTCTTT | TRBD1 | TRBJ1-1 | TRBV6-6 | .
CASSLELAGRETQYF | TGTGCCAGCAGCTTGGAACTAGCGGGGCGTGAGACCCAGTACTTC | TRBD2 | TRBJ2-5 | TRBV5-6 | .
CASSPGSGRESFGGYTF | TGCGCCAGCAGCCCCGGCTCTGGCCGCGAAAGTTTCGGTGGCTACACCTTC | . | TRBJ1-2 | TRBV4-1 | few
CATLPASGHLEQYF | TGTGCCACCCTGCCTGCTAGCGGGCATCTCGAGCAGTACTTC | TRBD2 | TRBJ2-7 | TRBV28 | .
CASSPTTTANYGYTF | TGTGCCAGCTCACCGACCACGACTGCTAACTATGGCTACACCTTC | . | TRBJ1-2 | TRBV18 | .
CASSVKTEAFF | TGTGCCAGCAGCGTAAAAACTGAAGCTTTCTTT | . | TRBJ1-1 | TRBV9 | .
CASSDRVAGTSTDTQYF | TGTGCCAGCAGTGACCGAGTAGCGGGGACGTCGACAGATACGCAGTATTTT | TRBD2 | TRBJ2-3 | TRBV6-1 | .
CASSLTGTGRVYEQYF | TGTGCCAGCAGTTTAACAGGGACAGGGAGGGTATACGAGCAGTACTTC | TRBD1 | TRBJ2-7 | TRBV28 | few
CASSLNGGMREGAFF | TGTGCCAGCAGCTTAAACGGAGGGATGAGGGAAGGAGCTTTCTTT | . | TRBJ1-1 | TRBV7-3 | .